These 2 T cell receptor beta chains share one sample of origin, sequenced in a study of Graves' ophthalmopathy and Graves' hyperthyroidism. RNA transcripts were the template, and TCR beta CDR3 regions were amplified from them. HTBI primers served in a first-round RT-PCR, which a second-round multiplex PCR followed. TCRdb called the multiplex PCR reads again in MiXCR, with one record for every CDR3 protein. Found here are about 740,000 distinct CDR3 sequences, roughly two fifths of them singletons; the top ten hold around 40%. The sample comprised peripheral blood. Every receptor here comes from an adult man with Graves' ophthalmopathy.

Many counts were recorded for this clonotype. The chain is built from TRBV6-5 and TRBJ1-1; no firm D call. Germline V gives CDR1 MNHEY, CDR2 SVGAGI. Trimming stripped 5 bases from V and 0 bases from J, with 4 bases between. This CDR3 has 12 amino acids. The CDR3 sequence is CASSTVNTEAFF. Here the CDR3 DNA reads TGTGCCAGCAGTACAGTGAACACTGAAGCTTTCTTT.

This clonotype was seen repeatedly, ten times or more. This chain joins TRBV19 and TRBJ1-6; no reliable D call. Trimming removed 8 bases at V and 8 bases at J, with 13 bases between. The CDR3 runs to 13 residues. Looked up from germline, CDR1 is LNHDA and CDR2 is SQIVND (reference sequence). The CDR3 here is CASAYLGYSPLHF. The CDR3 DNA reads as TGTGCCAGTGCCTACCTGGGCTATTCACCCCTCCACTTT.